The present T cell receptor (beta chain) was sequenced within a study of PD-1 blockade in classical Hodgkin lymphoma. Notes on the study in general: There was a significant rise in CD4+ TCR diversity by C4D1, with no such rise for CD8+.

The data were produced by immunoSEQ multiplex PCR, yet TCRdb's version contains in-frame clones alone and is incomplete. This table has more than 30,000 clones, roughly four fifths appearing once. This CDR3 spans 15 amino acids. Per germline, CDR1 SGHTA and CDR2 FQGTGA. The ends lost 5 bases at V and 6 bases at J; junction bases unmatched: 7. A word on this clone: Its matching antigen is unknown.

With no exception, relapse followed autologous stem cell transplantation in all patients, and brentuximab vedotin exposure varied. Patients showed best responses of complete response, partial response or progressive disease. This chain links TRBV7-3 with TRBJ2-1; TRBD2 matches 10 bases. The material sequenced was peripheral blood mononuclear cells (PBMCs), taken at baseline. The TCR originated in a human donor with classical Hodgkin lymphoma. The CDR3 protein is CASSLSGGAGNEQFF. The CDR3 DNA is TGTGCCAGCAGCCTAAGCGGGGGGGCAGGCAATGAGCAGTTCTTC.